Listed here are 26 T cell receptor beta chains from one sample, sequenced in a study of neoadjuvant anti-PD-1 for oral cavity cancer. The time point denotes: after neoadjuvant nivolumab, at surgical resection. Sequencing used immunoSEQ multiplex PCR; TCRdb keeps in-frame clones, though not all of them. This sample has thousands of clones; 75% to 85% occur once, and the top ten carry 4%. The sequencing used PBMCs, collected after nivolumab (anti-PD-1) treatment. The receptor set was obtained from a person aged 40-85 years with oral cavity squamous cell carcinoma.

The chain combines TRBV20-1 with TRBJ1-1, with 11 bases lining up with TRBD1. Germline values: CDR1 DFQATT, CDR2 SNEGSKA (reference sequence). The CDR3 covers 11 residues. The CDR3 sequence: CSPGQGVVAFF. CDR3 bases: TGCAGCCCGGGACAGGGGGTGGTAGCTTTCTTT.

The chain combines TRBV5-6 with TRBJ1-3; no firm D call. The germline V gene has CDR1 SGHDT and CDR2 YYEEEE. CDR3 length equals 14 residues. The ends were cut back, 0 bases at V and 0 bases at J, with 4 bases in the middle. CDR3 bases: TGTGCCAGCAGCTTGGCGGGCTCTGGAAACACCATATATTTT. Protein sequence: CASSLAGSGNTIYF.

This clone was observed a few times. V gene TRBV2 combines with J gene TRBJ1-1; D remains unclear. Germline V lookup: CDR1 SNHLY, CDR2 FYNNEI. The V gene lost 3 bases and the J gene lost 5 bases, with 13 bases spanning the gap. The CDR3 sequence is 14 residues long. The CDR3 protein is CASSEQWMGTEAFF. CDR3 DNA sequence: TGTGCCAGCAGTGAGCAGTGGATGGGAACTGAAGCTTTCTTT.

V gene TRBV5-7 combines with J gene TRBJ2-7; unclear D gene. TRBV5-7 carries the ORF label, with uncertain function. V was cut by 0 bases and J by 4 bases, with 11 bases left in between. The CDR3 is 14 amino acids. The CDR3 DNA follows: TGTGCCAGCAGCTTGGCCCTCGGCAGATACGAGCAGTACTTC. Amino acids: CASSLALGRYEQYF.

CDR3 loop: CARSLQWVAKNIQYF. The CDR3, as DNA: TGTGCCAGAAGCTTGCAATGGGTGGCCAAAAACATTCAGTACTTC. The V and J genes are TRBV5-3 and TRBJ2-4; D is ambiguous. TRBV5-3 qualifies as an ORF whose function is uncertain. V lost 1 base to trimming and J lost 1 base, with 9 bases between them. CDR3 size: 15 residues.

The chain has TRBV5-1 and TRBJ2-7; no clear D. V lost 2 bases, J lost 6 bases, and 12 bases lay in between. Germline CDR1 and CDR2: SGHRS and YFSETQ. The CDR3 contains 13 residues. In DNA form, the CDR3 reads TGCGCCAGCAGCTTTGATAAAAGCCTCGAGCAGTACTTC. Protein: CASSFDKSLEQYF.

The rearrangement joins TRBV10-3 to TRBJ2-7, with D maybe TRBD1 (6 bases). Trimming removed 0 bases at V and 0 bases at J, with 6 bases between. Germline values: CDR1 ENHRY, CDR2 SYGVKD. The CDR3 contains 14 residues. The CDR3 protein is CAISESDSSYEQYF. For the CDR3, the DNA is TGTGCCATCAGTGAGTCGGACAGCTCCTACGAGCAGTACTTC.

V is TRBV7-2 and J is TRBJ2-2; a weak D match, TRBD2 (5 bases). The V end lost 2 bases, the J end lost 6 bases, and 7 bases lay between the germline ends. Germline CDR1 is SGHTA and CDR2 is FQGNSA. This CDR3 spans 13 amino acids. CDR3 in amino acids: CASSLIAPGELFF. In DNA, the CDR3 is TGTGCCAGCAGCTTAATAGCGCCCGGGGAGCTGTTTTTT. Together with reference TRBV7-2 and TRBJ2-2, the CDR3 gives the full variable domain: GAGVSQSPSNKVTEKGKDVELRCDPISGHTALYWYRQSLGQGLEFLIYFQGNSAPDKSGLPSDRFSAERTGGSVSTLTIQRTQQEDSAVYLCASSLIAPGELFFGEGSRLTVL.

CDR3 sequence reads: CASTLDGTYNSPLHF. The CDR3 DNA is TGTGCCAGCACCCTCGATGGGACCTATAATTCACCCCTCCACTTT. The rearrangement joins TRBV7-8 to TRBJ1-6; D gene unclear. In germline, CDR1 is SGHVS, CDR2 FQNEAQ. V was trimmed by 7 bases and J by 2 bases, leaving 12 bases between them. This CDR3 comprises 15 residues.

The CDR3 nucleotides are TGTGCCAGCAACCCGGGACTAGCGGGGGGGGTCACTGAGCAGTTCTTC. Its protein is CASNPGLAGGVTEQFF. The chain joins TRBV9 to TRBJ2-1; 16 nucleotides line up with TRBD2. V lost 6 bases to trimming and J lost 9 bases; unmatched junction nucleotides: 9. CDR3 length equals 16 residues. The germline V gene encodes CDR1 SGDLS and CDR2 YYNGEE.

The chain has TRBV11-2 and TRBJ1-3; D unclear. This CDR3 has 16 amino acids. Germline CDR1 SGHAT, CDR2 FQNNGV. V was shortened by 1 base and J by 7 bases, with 17 bases between the two germline ends. CDR3 bases: TGTGCCAGCAGCTTAGGACCCTCCGGCGTCTTGAACACCATATATTTT. This encodes CASSLGPSGVLNTIYF.

The J gene is TRBJ2-5, the V gene TRBV15; a possible D gene is TRBD2 (6 bases). The CDR3 totals 15 residues. CDR1 is LNHNV, CDR2 YYDKDF, per germline (reference sequence). The V and J ends lost 0 bases and 5 bases respectively, with 13 bases between them. CDR3 in DNA: TGTGCCACCAGCAGAGATATGGCGGGGCCGGAGACCCAGTACTTC. This translates into CATSRDMAGPETQYF. Full variable domain (remainder filled in from reference TRBV15 and TRBJ2-5): DAMVIQNPRYQVTQFGKPVTLSCSQTLNHNVMYWYQQKSSQAPKLLFHYYDKDFNNEADTPDNFQSRRPNTSFCFLDIRSPGLGDTAMYLCATSRDMAGPETQYFGPGTRLLVL.

This clone was recorded once. J is TRBJ1-2 and V is TRBV6-1; TRBD1 matches 9 bases. In germline, CDR1 is MNHNS, CDR2 SASEGT. The CDR3 is made up of 13 amino acids. The junction had 0 bases not matched to a gene; V was cut back by 1 base and J by 6 bases. CDR3 nucleotide sequence: TGTGCCAGCAGTGAAGGGACAGGGGATGGCTACACCTTC. This codes for CASSEGTGDGYTF.

V gene TRBV5-1 combines with J gene TRBJ1-1, with a weak D call TRBD1 (5 bases). This CDR3 has 13 amino acids. Germline assignment: CDR1 SGHRS and CDR2 YFSETQ. V was cut by 4 bases and J by 1 base, with 8 bases left in between. The DNA for the CDR3 is TGCGCCAGCAGCGAGGGGCCGAACACTGAAGCTTTCTTT. Protein sequence: CASSEGPNTEAFF.

The V gene is TRBV19, the J gene TRBJ1-2; the D gene is possibly TRBD1 (5 bases). V was shortened by 5 bases and J by 4 bases, with 20 bases between the two germline ends. The length of the CDR3 is 16 residues. Germline V gene data show CDR1 as LNHDA and CDR2 as SQIVND (reference sequence). The CDR3 region is CASSAAIGPGIYGYTF. The CDR3 nucleotides are TGTGCCAGTAGTGCTGCAATCGGACCAGGGATCTATGGCTACACCTTC. Full variable domain (missing parts from reference TRBV19 and TRBJ1-2): DGGITQSPKYLFRKEGQNVTLSCEQNLNHDAMYWYRQDPGQGLRLIYYSQIVNDFQKGDIAEGYSVSREKKESFPLTVTSAQKNPTAFYLCASSAAIGPGIYGYTFGSGTRLTVV.

This clone was counted only a few times. The chain is built from TRBV5-1 and TRBJ2-7, with 8 bases matching TRBD1. V lost 2 bases, J lost 0 bases, and 4 bases stayed unmatched. This CDR3 has 15 residues. The germline CDR1 and CDR2 sequences are SGHRS and YFSETQ. CDR3 in amino acids: CASSFITGGSYEQYF. Written as DNA, the CDR3 is TGCGCCAGCAGCTTTATTACAGGGGGCTCCTACGAGCAGTACTTC.

The chain joins TRBV10-1 to TRBJ2-1; 10 bases align to TRBD2. Germline-derived CDR1 and CDR2 are WNHNN and SYGVQD (reference sequence). V was pared by 7 bases and J by 8 bases, with 5 bases of the junction left unmatched. CDR3 length: 13 residues. This CDR3 is CASKASGGHEQFF. For the CDR3, the DNA is TGCGCCAGCAAGGCTAGCGGGGGCCATGAGCAGTTCTTC.

Only a few counts were recorded for this clone. V is TRBV7-9 and J is TRBJ1-2; D unresolved. The V gene's germline CDR1 is SEHNR and CDR2 FQNEAQ (reference sequence). The CDR3 has 12 residues. Trimming took off 5 bases at V and 6 bases at J, with 10 bases between the two ends. For the CDR3, the DNA is TGTGCCAGCAGCAATCGAGGAGATGGCTACACCTTC. As protein: CASSNRGDGYTF.

Here the CDR3 DNA reads TGTGCCAGCAGTTTAGGGGGGGCGCCCTTTATGGACGGCTACACCTTC. Protein: CASSLGGAPFMDGYTF. V usage is TRBV27 and J usage is TRBJ1-2, with D tentatively TRBD1 (6 bases). The CDR3 length is 16 residues. V shed 2 bases and J shed 8 bases, with 21 bases lying between them. Germline loops: CDR1 MNHEY, CDR2 SMNVEV (reference sequence).

This rearrangement joins TRBV5-4 to TRBJ1-5, with TRBD1 matching 9 bases. Looked up from germline, CDR1 is SGHNT and CDR2 is YYREEE (reference sequence). The CDR3 contains 14 residues. V trimming: 4 bases; J trimming: 7 bases; junction bases outside the gene matches: 6. Here the CDR3 DNA reads TGTGCCAGCAGCGCCGACAGGGGGGGACAGCCCCAGCATTTT. This encodes CASSADRGGQPQHF.

This clone was detected only once. V usage is TRBV5-1 and J usage is TRBJ1-2; maybe TRBD1 (5 bases). The CDR3 extends over 14 amino acids. V lost 5 bases, J lost 4 bases, and 15 bases lay in between. Per germline, CDR1 SGHRS and CDR2 YFSETQ. CDR3 nucleotide sequence: TGCGCCAGCAGTCCCCAGGGAGGGACCTATGGCTACACCTTC. It encodes CASSPQGGTYGYTF.

This clone was detected only a few times. V usage is TRBV29-1 and J usage is TRBJ2-1; no clear D. CDR1 and CDR2 from the germline V gene are SQVTM and ANQGSEA. The CDR3 runs to 11 residues. V was cut by 3 bases and J by 4 bases, with 4 bases left in between. The CDR3 loop is CSVDSYNEQFF. The CDR3 DNA reads as TGCAGCGTTGACAGTTACAATGAGCAGTTCTTC.

This clone was detected only a few times. CDR3 loop: CASSGELSSTDTQYF. CDR3 nucleotide sequence: TGTGCCAGCAGCGGGGAGCTGTCTAGCACAGATACGCAGTATTTT. The chain couples TRBV5-4 to TRBJ2-3; tentatively, D is TRBD2 (5 bases). Germline values: CDR1 SGHNT, CDR2 YYREEE (reference sequence). This CDR3 region has 15 residues. Between the trimmed V and J ends, which lost 4 bases and 0 bases, there was a span of 12 bases. Full variable domain (outside the CDR3, taken from reference TRBV5-4 and TRBJ2-3): ETGVTQSPTHLIKTRGQQVTLRCSSQSGHNTVSWYQQALGQGPQFIFQYYREEENGRGNFPPRFSGLQFPNYSSELNVNALELDDSALYLCASSGELSSTDTQYFGPGTRLTVL.

V is TRBV11-2 and J is TRBJ2-2; no clear D. The V end lost 2 bases, the J end lost 6 bases, and 4 bases lay between the germline ends. CDR1 is SGHAT, CDR2 FQNNGV, per germline. This CDR3 is built from 12 residues. As DNA, the CDR3 is TGTGCCAGCAGCTTACTCGCCGGGGAGCTGTTTTTT. Translated: CASSLLAGELFF.

This clone appeared a single time. The rearrangement uses TRBV27 and TRBJ2-1; D unclear. Germline CDR1 reads MNHEY; CDR2 reads SMNVEV (reference sequence). The CDR3 loop spans 15 amino acids. The V and J ends lost 5 bases and 2 bases respectively, with 13 bases between them. CDR3 protein: CASSLLHGAYNEQFF. CDR3 nucleotides: TGTGCCAGCAGTCTCTTACATGGAGCCTACAATGAGCAGTTCTTC.

This clone showed up just a few times. The chain joins TRBV29-1 to TRBJ2-7, with D uncertain. The CDR3 has 12 residues. In germline, CDR1 is SQVTM, CDR2 ANQGSEA. V lost 6 bases to trimming and J lost 0 bases, with 9 bases between them. CDR3 protein: CSVGESSYEQYF. The DNA of the CDR3 is TGCAGCGTCGGTGAGAGCTCCTACGAGCAGTACTTC.